This TCR beta chain was documented in a study of PD-1 blockade in classical Hodgkin lymphoma (dated by TCRdb to 2019 to 2021). Background for the entire study: Nivolumab dosing was 3 mg/kg intravenously every 2 weeks, continuing until either disease progression or unacceptable toxicity. To define a peripheral blood immune signature of response to PD-1 blockade in classical Hodgkin lymphoma, the study combined TCR beta sequencing with CyTOF.

The junction carries 19 bases between V and J, which are trimmed by 1 base and 4 bases respectively. Per the germline V gene, ENHRY is the CDR1 and SYGVKD is the CDR2. Measured from the cysteine to the phenylalanine, the CDR3 is 17 residues long. The only DNA kept is the CDR3, 51 bases in frame from the first base. Findings and caveats that apply to the study as a whole: Among trial patients, those achieving complete response had baseline diversity similar to that of newly diagnosed patients, while diversity was significantly lower in partial responders and progressors. Baseline TCR diversity was reported to be lower in newly diagnosed patients than in healthy donors and to be lower still in relapsed/refractory patients. The study was restricted to a single clinical trial cohort, and the causes of repertoire differences, possibly disease activity or prior therapy, were left undefined. Diversity was lower in patients who began nivolumab less than 1 year after ASCT, so these patients were left out of later analyses to avoid confounding by immune reconstitution. A significant rise by C4D1 was seen in CD4+ but not CD8+ TCR diversity (p=0.0027 vs p=0.16), with the rise being most apparent in complete responders (p=0.02).

Genomic DNA was isolated using the Qiagen DNeasy kit from unsorted PBMCs as well as from negatively selected CD4+ and CD8+ fractions. Using primers that anneal to V and J segments, immunoSEQ multiplex PCR amplified the TCR beta CDR3 regions. Amplification bias was minimized using a synthetic immune receptor repertoire, and residual bias was removed computationally after sequencing. Per the authors' processing: Custom Python scripts were used to quantify repertoire diversity as the Shannon entropy index. Unsorted, CD4+ and CD8+ repertoires were analyzed separately, except in combined analyses where CD4+ and CD8+ sequences were merged in silico. Clonal expansion was defined as at least a 2-fold frequency increase after treatment relative to C1D1, with a pseudocount of 0.5 for undetected baseline clones. Singleton clones were defined as clones with 0 or 1 copy at C1D1, and non-singleton clones were defined as clones with 2 or more copies. Clones expanded in unsorted samples were labelled as CD4+, CD8+ or unknown by matching protein sequences in sorted samples from the same patient. Wilcoxon tests on paired samples were used to test changes in diversity from C1D1 to C4D1. In its TCRdb copy, this immuneACCESS table keeps in-frame sequences only and misses some clones. Where compared with another copy, unresolved V genes explain less than half of these, and the others have no known cause. Clone size and V and J calls were adopted from that table, with D and trimming inferred from the DNA. The sample data list 40,000 to 55,000 clones, and about 90% of these were observed just once. In total, the top ten clones hold roughly 9.7% of the sample.

Remarks on this clone: The target of this receptor is not known. The record has no base qualities; no much larger clone is one base away.

The time point tag for this specimen amounts to: cycle 1 day 1 (C1D1), immediately before nivolumab initiation. Every trial patient had relapsed following autologous stem cell transplantation, and prior brentuximab vedotin exposure was what differed among cohorts A, B and C. The trial cohort comprised roughly 50 patients with relapsed/refractory classical Hodgkin lymphoma whose best overall responses were complete response, partial response or progressive disease. Single-agent nivolumab was administered to trial patients in the multi-cohort phase II CheckMate 205 trial. An independent review committee assessed best overall response by applying the 2007 International Working Group response criteria. Trial PBMCs were obtained immediately prior to nivolumab initiation (C1D1) and on therapy at cycle 2 day 1 and cycle 4 day 1. Peripheral blood was collected in 8 mL Vacutainer Cell Preparation Tubes, from which PBMCs were isolated by centrifugation and then cryopreserved.

Sequenced material: peripheral blood mononuclear cells (PBMCs), taken at baseline. The rearranged chain carries TRBV10-3 and TRBJ1-1; TRBD1 could be the D gene, as 6 bases match. The source is a human donor with classical Hodgkin lymphoma. The DNA is as follows: TGTGCCATCAGTGAGTTCCCGGGGGGACCAGGGGCCACTGAAGCTTTCTTT. It is translated as CAISEFPGGPGATEAFF.